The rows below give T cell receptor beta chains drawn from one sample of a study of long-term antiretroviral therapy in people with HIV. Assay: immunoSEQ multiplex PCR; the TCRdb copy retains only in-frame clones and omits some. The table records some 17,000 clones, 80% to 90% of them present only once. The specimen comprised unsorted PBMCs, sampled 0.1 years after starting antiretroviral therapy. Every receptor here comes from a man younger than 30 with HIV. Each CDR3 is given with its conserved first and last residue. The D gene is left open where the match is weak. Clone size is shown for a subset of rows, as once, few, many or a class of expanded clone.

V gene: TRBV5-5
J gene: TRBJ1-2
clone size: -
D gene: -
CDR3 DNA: TGTGCCAGCAGCTTAGGGGCAGGGGACTTTGTCTATGGCTACACCTTC
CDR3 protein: CASSLGAGDFVYGYTF

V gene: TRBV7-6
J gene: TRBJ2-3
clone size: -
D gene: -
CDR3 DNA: TGTGCCAGCAGCTTAGGGTTGGGCAGGGAGACAGATACGCAGTATTTT
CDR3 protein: CASSLGLGRETDTQYF

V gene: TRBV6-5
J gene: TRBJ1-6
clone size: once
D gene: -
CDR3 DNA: TGTGCCAGCAGTAGCCGACCGGGGGATTCACCCCTCCACTTT
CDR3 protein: CASSSRPGDSPLHF

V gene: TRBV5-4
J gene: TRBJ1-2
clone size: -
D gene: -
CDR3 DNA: TGTGCCAGCAGCTTGGGTCTACAGGGATCCTATGGCTACACCTTC
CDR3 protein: CASSLGLQGSYGYTF

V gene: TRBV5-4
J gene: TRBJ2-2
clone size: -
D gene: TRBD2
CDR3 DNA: TGTGCCAGCAGGCTGAGAGGGAGGGCCAACACCGGGGAGCTGTTTTTT
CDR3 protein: CASRLRGRANTGELFF

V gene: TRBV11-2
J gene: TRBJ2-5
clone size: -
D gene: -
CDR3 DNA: TGTGCCAGCAGCCCCACGAGCAGCGGATACCAAGAGACCCAGTACTTC
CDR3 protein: CASSPTSSGYQETQYF

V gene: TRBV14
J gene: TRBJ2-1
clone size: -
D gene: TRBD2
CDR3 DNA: TGTGCCAGCAGCCTAGCGGGAGGAGGCCATGAGCAGTTCTTC
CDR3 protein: CASSLAGGGHEQFF

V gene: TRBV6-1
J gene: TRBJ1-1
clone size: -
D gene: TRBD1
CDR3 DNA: TGTGCCAGCAGTCCCGGACAGGGAGCTTTCTTT
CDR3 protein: CASSPGQGAFF

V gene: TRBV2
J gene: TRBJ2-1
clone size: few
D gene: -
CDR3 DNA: TGTGCCCCTCGGTCTCGCTCGGAGGGTGATGAGCAGTTCTTC
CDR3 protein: CAPRSRSEGDEQFF

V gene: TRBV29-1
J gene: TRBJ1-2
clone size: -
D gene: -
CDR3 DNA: TGCAGCGCGGGCGCGACTTCAGAAGATAACTATGGCTACACCTTC
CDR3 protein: CSAGATSEDNYGYTF

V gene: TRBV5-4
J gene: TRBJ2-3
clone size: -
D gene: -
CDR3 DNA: TGTGCCAGCAGGGGAGCGGGCCCTGCAGATACGCAGTATTTT
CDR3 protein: CASRGAGPADTQYF

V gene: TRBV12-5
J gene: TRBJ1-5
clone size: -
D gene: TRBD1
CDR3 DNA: TGTGCTAGTGGTTTGGTACTTTCTGGACAGGGTATGCATAGCAATCAGCCCCAGCATTTT
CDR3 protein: CASGLVLSGQGMHSNQPQHF

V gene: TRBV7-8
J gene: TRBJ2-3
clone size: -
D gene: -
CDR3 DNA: TGTGCCAGCAGCTTAGCGGGAGGCGGGGCAGATACGCAGTATTTT
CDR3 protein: CASSLAGGGADTQYF

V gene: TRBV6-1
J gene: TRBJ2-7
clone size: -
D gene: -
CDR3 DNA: TGTGCCACTGACTACGAGCAGTACTTC
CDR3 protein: CATDYEQYF

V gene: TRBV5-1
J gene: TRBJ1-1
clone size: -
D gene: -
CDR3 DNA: TGCGCCAGCAGCTTGGGGGGTAGCACTGAAGCTTTCTTT
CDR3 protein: CASSLGGSTEAFF